This entry features one T cell receptor (beta chain) sequence. Per the original methods: Amplifying reference gene primers gave estimates of nucleated cell counts. Assay: immunoSEQ multiplex PCR; the TCRdb copy retains only in-frame clones and omits some. Clone size and the V and J calls come from that table; the DNA yielded D and trimming. The sample lists 150,000 to 200,000 clones, around 90% occurring once. The data derive from a study of blood T cell repertoires in COVID-19. About the study: Researchers got acute and convalescent COVID-19 samples from the United States, Italy and Spain. The cDNA or gDNA used as material had been derived from T cells, B-cell-depleted T cells, or PBMCs.

V was pared by 1 base and J by 3 bases, with 16 bases between. The CDR3 contains 17 residues. Germline V lookup: CDR1 SGDLS, CDR2 YYNGEE. Sequencing was done on a sample of peripheral blood. The TCR sequence derives from a man aged 45-60 years with acute or convalescent COVID-19. The rearrangement joins TRBV9 to TRBJ2-2; TRBD2 might be the D (7 bases). The CDR3 reads CASSVLSGTTYTGELFF. CDR3 coding DNA: TGTGCCAGCAGCGTATTGAGCGGGACAACCTACACCGGGGAGCTGTTTTTT.